These 23 T cell receptor beta chains came from one sample sequenced in a study of persistence of HIV-infected CD4 T cells. Overlapping HIV-1 Gag 15-mer peptides at roughly 1 ug per peptide per mL were used. CD40L-negative CD69-negative CD45RO-high memory CD4+ T cells were sorted as populations depleted of antigen-responding cells. Which antigens these TCRs recognize remains unknown. Sequencing used immunoSEQ version 4 in survey mode. Sequencing used immunoSEQ multiplex PCR; TCRdb keeps in-frame clones, though not all of them. The sample gives about 36,000 clones, over 75% of which show up once; roughly 5.9% is in the top ten. Sequenced material: cultured CD4+ T cells from PBMCs, taken from a patient who received antiretroviral therapy. These receptors all stem from an adult with HIV. The donor label of this sample is uncertain.

This chain connects TRBV12-3 or TRBV12-4 to TRBJ2-7; D not certain. V lost 6 bases, J lost 5 bases, and 8 bases lay in between. This CDR3 spans 11 amino acids. The DNA of the CDR3 is TGTGCCAGCAGCCTTAGCCACGAGCAGTACTTC. Encoded protein: CASSLSHEQYF.

The rearrangement uses TRBV28 and TRBJ1-4, with no clear D. Germline values: CDR1 MDHEN, CDR2 SYDVKM. Trimming cost V 4 bases and J 0 bases, with 9 bases left between them. This CDR3 is built from 15 residues. Written as DNA, the CDR3 is TGTGCCAGCAGTTCGGACGGCTCAACTAATGAAAAACTGTTTTTT. Translated, it gives CASSSDGSTNEKLFF.

The chain has TRBV18 and TRBJ1-1; D unresolved. The germline V gene has CDR1 KGHSH and CDR2 LQKENI. Trimming stripped 4 bases from V and 3 bases from J, with 12 bases between. This CDR3 region has 14 residues. CDR3 residues: CASSLQRWDTEAFF. CDR3 DNA sequence: TGTGCCAGCTCACTCCAACGGTGGGACACTGAAGCTTTCTTT.

The table lists this clone with a count of one. The V gene is TRBV5-1, the J gene TRBJ2-2; D may match TRBD1 or TRBD2 (5 bases each). The CDR3 is 11 amino acids. CDR1 SGHRS and CDR2 YFSETQ come from the germline V gene. Trimming shortened V by 6 bases and J by 9 bases, and 9 bases separated the two germline ends. DNA of the CDR3: TGCGCCAGCAAAGAGGGGCGGGAGCTGTTTTTT. Translating it yields CASKEGRELFF.

The rearrangement links TRBV5-4 to TRBJ2-3; maybe TRBD1 (5 bases). Germline CDR1 is SGHNT and CDR2 is YYREEE (reference sequence). The germline V and J ends were trimmed by 4 bases and 15 bases, with 24 bases remaining between them. This CDR3 region has 14 residues. Written as DNA, the CDR3 is TGTGCCAGCAGCGTTAAAAAGGACACTCCCCCCCAATATTTT. This gives the protein CASSVKKDTPPQYF.

This chain uses TRBV9 with TRBJ1-2, with 9 bases lining up with TRBD1. J was trimmed by 1 base and V by 3 bases; bases with no gene match: 1. The CDR3 runs to 14 residues. CDR1 is SGDLS and CDR2 is YYNGEE in the germline V gene. Here the CDR3 reads CASSAGQGNYGYTF. In DNA, the CDR3 is TGTGCCAGCAGCGCGGGACAGGGTAACTATGGCTACACCTTC.

V is TRBV3-1 (or the pseudogene TRBV3-2) and J is TRBJ1-3, with D perhaps TRBD1 (5 bases). This CDR3 region has 14 residues. The V gene's germline CDR1 is LGHDT and CDR2 YNNKEL (reference sequence). Trimming cost V 4 bases and J 0 bases, with 7 bases left between them. CDR3 sequence: CASSLQVSGNTIYF. DNA for the CDR3: TGTGCCAGCAGCCTACAGGTCTCTGGAAACACCATATATTTT.

This sequence joins TRBV28 and TRBJ1-4; D gene uncertain. Germline CDR1 MDHEN, CDR2 SYDVKM. There are 14 residues in the CDR3. Deletions cut 2 bases from V and 8 bases from J, with 12 bases between. The CDR3 reads CASSLPHGREKLFF. DNA for the CDR3: TGTGCCAGCAGTTTACCGCACGGTAGGGAAAAACTGTTTTTT.

This clone was observed a few times. V and J are TRBV6-4 and TRBJ1-1, with D perhaps TRBD1 (5 bases). This CDR3 contains 13 residues. Germline V gene lookup returns CDR1 MRHNA and CDR2 SNTAGT. With 4 bases removed from V and 3 bases from J, the gap between germline ends came to 9 bases. CDR3 protein: CASSADSYTEAFF. CDR3 sequence (DNA): TGTGCCAGCAGTGCCGACAGTTACACTGAAGCTTTCTTT.

The V gene is TRBV27, the J gene TRBJ2-2, with D unclear. V was cut by 1 base and J by 1 base, with 16 bases left in between. The CDR3 contains 18 residues. From germline, CDR1 is MNHEY and CDR2 SMNVEV (reference sequence). The CDR3 nucleotides read TGTGCCAGCAGTTTATTCATTCCCGACGGCCGGAACACCGGGGAGCTGTTTTTT. Residues: CASSLFIPDGRNTGELFF.

The chain couples TRBV21-1 to TRBJ1-5; the D segment call TRBD1 is taken from the table without a DNA check. TRBV21-1 is shown as a pseudogene. This CDR3 spans 20 amino acids. Here the CDR3 DNA reads TGTGCCAGCAGCAAATTAAATAGGGACAGGAATTATAGAGGCAATCAGCCCCAGCATTTT. Amino acids: CASSKLNRDRNYRGNQPQHF.

This clone has a handful of counts. J is TRBJ1-2 and V is TRBV7-3, with 7 bases that match TRBD1. Germline values: CDR1 SGHTA, CDR2 FQGTGA. V lost 5 bases, J lost 4 bases, and 10 bases stayed unmatched. The CDR3 covers 15 residues. The CDR3 is CASSLNGRDSYGYTF. CDR3 nucleotides: TGTGCCAGCAGCCTCAACGGGCGGGACAGCTATGGCTACACCTTC.

The chain employs TRBV6-5 and TRBJ1-4; TRBD1 matches 7 bases. V lost 6 bases and J lost 8; bases outside the gene matches: 12. CDR1 and CDR2 (germline): MNHEY, SVGAGI. The CDR3 has 15 residues. CDR3 in DNA: TGTGCCAGCAGCCCAAGGACAGGAAGTGCCGAAAAACTGTTTTTT. This translates into CASSPRTGSAEKLFF.

This clone is medium-sized in the sample. The chain employs TRBV28 and TRBJ1-2, with 10 bases lining up with TRBD1. This CDR3 comprises 14 residues. Unmatched junction bases numbered 7, after V lost 5 bases and J lost 7 bases. The germline V gene has CDR1 MDHEN and CDR2 SYDVKM. CDR3 nucleotide sequence: TGTGCCAGCAGTGTGGACAGGGGGACGGGTGGCTACACCTTC. Its protein product is CASSVDRGTGGYTF.

This rearrangement joins TRBV19 to TRBJ2-1; possibly TRBD1 for D (6 bases). The CDR3 sequence is 14 residues long. Trimming removed 3 bases at V and 7 bases at J, with 13 bases between. In germline, CDR1 is LNHDA, CDR2 SQIVND (reference sequence). The CDR3 here is CASSIPRQVNEQFF. The CDR3 DNA reads as TGTGCCAGTAGTATCCCGAGACAGGTTAATGAGCAGTTCTTC.

The V call is TRBV19, the J call TRBJ2-7; 7 positions match TRBD1. There are 15 residues in the CDR3. Germline V gene lookup returns CDR1 LNHDA and CDR2 SQIVND (reference sequence). The V and J ends lost 6 bases and 4 bases, in that order; junction bases with no gene match: 12. Written as DNA, the CDR3 is TGTGCCAGTAGCACTTCCGGGACAGTTAATTACGAGCAGTACTTC. This encodes CASSTSGTVNYEQYF.

The chain joins TRBV2 to TRBJ1-1, with a possible D match to TRBD1 (5 bases). The CDR3 is 13 residues long. Per the germline V gene, CDR1 is SNHLY and CDR2 is FYNNEI. The V and J ends lost 7 bases and 0 bases respectively, with 9 bases between them. The CDR3 DNA reads TGTGCCAGCAATAGGGGAGTGAACACTGAAGCTTTCTTT. Protein: CASNRGVNTEAFF. The whole variable domain, filled in from reference TRBV2 and TRBJ1-1, reads EPEVTQTPSHQVTQMGQEVILRCVPISNHLYFYWYRQILGQKVEFLVSFYNNEISEKSEIFDDQFSVERPDGSNFTLKIRSTKLEDSAMYFCASNRGVNTEAFFGQGTRLTVV.

The chain carries TRBV6-5 and TRBJ1-4; perhaps TRBD1 as D (5 bases). CDR1 and CDR2 from the germline V gene are MNHEY and SVGAGI. Between the trimmed V and J ends, which lost 8 bases and 5 bases, there was a span of 9 bases. CDR3 length: 12 amino acids. CDR3 protein: CASGRENEKLFF. CDR3 coding DNA: TGTGCCAGCGGCAGGGAGAATGAAAAACTGTTTTTT.

The CDR3 spells CASSVEVSGGYYNEQFF. The CDR3 DNA is TGTGCCAGCAGCGTAGAGGTTAGCGGGGGTTACTACAATGAGCAGTTCTTC. The chain combines TRBV9 with TRBJ2-1, with 9 bases that match TRBD2. From germline, CDR1 is SGDLS and CDR2 YYNGEE. CDR3 length equals 17 residues. The junction had 7 bases not matched to a gene; V was cut back by 0 bases and J by 3 bases.

This clone was observed a single time. V is TRBV6-5 and J is TRBJ1-1; the match to TRBD1 covers 8 bases. Germline lookup yields CDR1 MNHEY and CDR2 SVGAGI. V shed 4 bases and J 3 bases; nucleotides not matched to a gene: 7. The CDR3 is 15 residues long. CDR3 DNA: TGTGCCAGCAGTTCCCCCGGACAGGGCGACACTGAAGCTTTCTTT. Its protein is CASSSPGQGDTEAFF.

V and J are TRBV3-1 (or the pseudogene TRBV3-2) and TRBJ2-7; D is possibly TRBD1 (5 bases). The CDR3 runs to 13 residues. From germline, CDR1 is LGHDT and CDR2 YNNKEL (reference sequence). The ends were cut back, 4 bases at V and 2 bases at J, with 9 bases in the middle. The CDR3 reads CASSPRVPYEQYF. The CDR3 coding sequence is TGTGCCAGCAGCCCCAGGGTTCCCTACGAGCAGTACTTC.

V is TRBV14 and J is TRBJ2-5; D ambiguous. The CDR3 extends over 14 amino acids. Germline CDR1 and CDR2: SGHDN and FVKESK. Trimming cost V 0 bases and J 2 bases, with 7 bases left between them. Here the CDR3 DNA reads TGTGCCAGCAGCCAAGAAAGGCTTCAAGAGACCCAGTACTTC. Translated, it gives CASSQERLQETQYF.

The count of this clone is one. The chain recombines TRBV5-1 with TRBJ2-2; 7 bases align to TRBD2. The V gene end was trimmed by 4 bases and the J gene end by 2 bases; junction bases not matched to a gene: 5. Germline CDR1 is SGHRS and CDR2 is YFSETQ. The CDR3 runs 15 residues. The CDR3 region is CASSVAGRNTGELFF. For the CDR3, the DNA is TGCGCCAGCAGCGTAGCGGGTCGTAACACCGGGGAGCTGTTTTTT.